This TCR beta chain was retrieved from a study of blood T cell repertoires in COVID-19 (dated by TCRdb to 2020 to 2021). Concerning the study at large: Samples covering the acute and convalescent phases of COVID-19 were provided by collaborators in the United States, Italy and Spain. Subjects who had been exposed to COVID-19, were actively infected with it, or had recovered from it provided the deeply sampled blood TCRbeta repertoires that made up the dataset. Where HLA class I and class II types were available, the types were taken from metadata supplied by the sample provider, not from assay-based typing. The repertoires were released in a freely available public database intended as a resource for research on the immune response to SARS-CoV-2. Nearly every sample came with metadata listing a de-identified subject ID, COVID-19 status, age in years and sex. The prospective study material was composed of cDNA or gDNA derived from T cells, B-cell-depleted T cells, or PBMCs. Samples were obtained from the ongoing ImmuneRACE study (first 160 participants) and from about 1,300 subjects provided by 6 global collaborators.

As concerns this clone: Its binding antigen is unknown. No qualities accompany the bases; no much larger clone lies one base away.

Each collaborating institution followed its own protocols to collect whole blood in K2EDTA tubes. For TCRbeta analysis, collaborators shipped samples as frozen whole blood, isolated PBMCs, or DNA extracted from either of those sample types. The full study reports these points: How much clinical and demographic metadata was included differed by source and by participant, and the metadata was provided uncurated.

TCRbeta CDR3 regions were amplified from genomic DNA using the immunoSEQ Assay, a bias-controlled multiplex PCR. The authors processed their data as follows. The number of nucleated cells in each sample was estimated from the amplification of reference gene primers within the assay. Sequence reads were collapsed and filtered to measure the absolute abundance of every unique TCRbeta CDR3 rearrangement. For each sample, productive Simpson clonality was calculated by taking the square root of Simpson's diversity index across productive rearrangements. TCRdb provides this immuneACCESS table in a form limited to in-frame rearrangements. Some clones are lacking; in checked studies, under half of them reflect an unresolved V gene, and why the rest are absent is not known. V and J calls and clone size are as listed in that table; D and trimming were resolved from the DNA. In all, the sample holds roughly 210,000 clones, and about 85% of those were seen once. The ten largest make up under 2% of the sample.

This receptor was taken from a man aged 70 or older with acute or convalescent COVID-19. The sequencing input was peripheral blood.

The nucleotide sequence reads as follows: TGCGCCAGCAGCTTGGAAGGCAGGGGCCACGAGCAGTACTTC. Its amino acids are CASSLEGRGHEQYF. In this chain, TRBV5-1 is recombined with TRBJ2-7; TRBD1 could be the D gene, as 6 bases match. From a lookup of the germline V gene, CDR1 and CDR2 are SGHRS and YFSETQ. The CDR3, from cysteine to phenylalanine, totals 14 residues. CDR3 DNA only is kept here, 42 bases in frame from base 1. Deletion took 0 bases off V and 5 bases off J, with a span of 12 bases between the germline ends.